Given below is one T cell receptor beta chain in context. The antigen is undetermined. This sample was included in a study of T cells in localized non-small cell lung cancer. Points from the study as a whole: In adjacent lung, a median around 50 of the top 100 tumor clones were found. Higher adjacent-lung clonality was associated with shorter survival. Sequencing involved a lone tumor region, leaving heterogeneity possible. Maximal T cell clonality occurred in uninvolved adjacent lung, with tumor ranking below it.

Germline loops: CDR1 SGHRS, CDR2 YFSETQ. The CDR3 spans 16 residues. Trimming pared 3 bases from V and 3 bases from J, leaving 18 bases between. Profiled with immunoSEQ multiplex PCR; TCRdb holds only in-frame clones, not every one. The sample holds tens of thousands of clones, 86% seen once. The specimen was peripheral blood, collected before any cancer treatment. The sequence was obtained from a woman aged 35 to 70 with stage I lung adenocarcinoma. The V call is TRBV5-1, the J call TRBJ2-5; D assignment may be TRBD1 or TRBD2 (5 bases each). CDR3 nucleotide sequence: TGCGCCAGCAGCTGGCCTCCGGGACGGGATAAAGAGACCCAGTACTTC. It codes for CASSWPPGRDKETQYF.